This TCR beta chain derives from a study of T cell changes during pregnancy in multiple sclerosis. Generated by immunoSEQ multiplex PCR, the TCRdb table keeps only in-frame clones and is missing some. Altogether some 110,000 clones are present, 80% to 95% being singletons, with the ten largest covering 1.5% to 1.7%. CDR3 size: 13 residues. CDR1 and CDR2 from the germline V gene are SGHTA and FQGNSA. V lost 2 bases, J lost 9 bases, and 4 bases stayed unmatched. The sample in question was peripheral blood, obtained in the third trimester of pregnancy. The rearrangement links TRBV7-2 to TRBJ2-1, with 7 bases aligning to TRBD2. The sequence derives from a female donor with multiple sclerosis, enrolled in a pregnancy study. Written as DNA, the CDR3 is TGTGCCAGCAGCTTAACTAGCGCAACTGAGCAGTTCTTC. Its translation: CASSLTSATEQFF.